This passage covers 12 T cell receptor beta chains from one sample sequenced in a study of beta chain features in type 1 diabetes. Sequencing targeted expressed TCRB transcripts, as all isolated RNA had been reverse transcribed. Measured with immunoSEQ multiplex PCR; TCRdb has only the in-frame clones, and not every one. The data show around 290,000 clones, approximately 8.1% seen once. Sequenced material: central memory CD4+ T cells from blood. The source of these receptors is a woman under 30 in good health.

The chain employs TRBV19 and TRBJ2-2; TRBD1 matches at 7 bases. V lost 4 bases, J lost 7 bases, and 6 bases stayed unmatched. The CDR3 extends over 14 amino acids. Germline lookup yields CDR1 LNHDA and CDR2 SQIVND (reference sequence). This CDR3 reads CASSTTGVRGELFF. DNA for the CDR3: TGTGCCAGTAGTACTACAGGGGTCCGCGGGGAGCTGTTTTTT.

The V and J genes are TRBV30 and TRBJ2-1, with 11 bases identical to TRBD1. The CDR3 length is 15 residues. Germline CDR1 reads GTSNPN; CDR2 reads SVGIG (reference sequence). The junction had 7 bases not matched to a gene; V was cut back by 3 bases and J by 6 bases. The CDR3 DNA sequence: TGTGCCTGGAGGATGGGGACAGGGGGTGTCAATGAGCAGTTCTTC. Protein product: CAWRMGTGGVNEQFF.

This clone was picked up a small number of times. The rearrangement links TRBV2 to TRBJ2-2; TRBD2 matches 8 bases. The CDR3 consists of 15 residues. Germline V gene lookup returns CDR1 SNHLY and CDR2 FYNNEI. V lost 7 bases and J lost 7; bases outside the gene matches: 11. The chain's CDR3 is CASTRTGGPVGELFF. CDR3 coding DNA: TGTGCCAGCACTCGAACGGGGGGGCCGGTCGGGGAGCTGTTTTTT.

This clone has just a few counts. The genes are TRBV9 and TRBJ2-1, with D perhaps TRBD2 (5 bases). Germline values: CDR1 SGDLS, CDR2 YYNGEE. V shed 7 bases and J shed 4 bases, with 15 bases lying between them. The CDR3 loop spans 14 amino acids. The CDR3 coding sequence is TGTGCCAGCGCCCTCGGCGGGTCGTACAATGAGCAGTTCTTC. Translating it yields CASALGGSYNEQFF.

Only a few counts were recorded for this clone. Here the CDR3 DNA reads TGTGCCAGCAGCCAAGATTTAGGGACAGGGGGAATTGAGCAGTTCTTC. Amino acids: CASSQDLGTGGIEQFF. The chain links TRBV14 to TRBJ2-1; 11 positions match TRBD1. V lost 0 bases, J lost 9 bases, and 7 bases stayed unmatched. Germline values: CDR1 SGHDN, CDR2 FVKESK. CDR3 length equals 16 residues.

The chain joins TRBV18 to TRBJ2-1; 11 bases line up with TRBD2. CDR1 is KGHSH and CDR2 is LQKENI in the germline V gene. The CDR3 runs 17 residues. After removal of 3 bases from V and 4 bases from J, the junction contained 8 bases not matched to a gene. Here the CDR3 DNA reads TGTGCCAGCTCACCTTTCGGGACTAGCGGAATATACAATGAGCAGTTCTTC. It is translated as CASSPFGTSGIYNEQFF.

The sample holds a few counts of this clone. The genes are TRBV5-1 and TRBJ2-5, with D unclear. The V and J ends lost 5 bases and 3 bases respectively, with 5 bases between them. Germline V gene sequence: CDR1 SGHRS, CDR2 YFSETQ. This CDR3 region has 11 residues. CDR3 sequence (DNA): TGCGCCAGCAGTATTGAAGAGACCCAGTACTTC. Protein sequence: CASSIEETQYF.

This chain uses TRBV9 with TRBJ1-2; D gene unclear. V lost 0 bases to trimming and J lost 4 bases, with 10 bases between them. CDR1 is SGDLS, CDR2 YYNGEE, per germline. This CDR3 is built from 14 residues. The CDR3 protein is CASSVDGPSYGYTF. The CDR3, as DNA: TGTGCCAGCAGCGTAGACGGTCCCTCCTATGGCTACACCTTC.

A few counts support this clone. The J gene is TRBJ1-1, the V gene TRBV28; 9 nucleotides agree with TRBD1. After removal of 8 bases from V and 5 bases from J, the junction contained 12 bases not matched to a gene. CDR1 and CDR2 (germline): MDHEN, SYDVKM. This CDR3 spans 15 amino acids. The CDR3 bases are TGTGCCAGCCTGGGGACAGGGTATTGGGTAACTGAAGCTTTCTTT. Amino acids: CASLGTGYWVTEAFF.

This clone appeared a few times. The CDR3 DNA sequence: TGTGCCAGCAGTTTCCGGGGTAATGAAAAACTGTTTTTT. This gives the protein CASSFRGNEKLFF. The rearrangement uses TRBV28 and TRBJ1-4, with D unresolved. CDR3 length: 13 amino acids. V gave up 3 bases and J gave up 4 bases, with 6 bases separating them. Germline CDR1 and CDR2: MDHEN and SYDVKM. Full variable domain (outside the CDR3, taken from reference TRBV28 and TRBJ1-4): DVKVTQSSRYLVKRTGEKVFLECVQDMDHENMFWYRQDPGLGLRLIYFSYDVKMKEKGDIPEGYSVSREKKERFSLILESASTNQTSMYLCASSFRGNEKLFFGSGTQLSVL.

This clone appeared many times. The rearrangement uses TRBV4-2 and TRBJ2-1; D possibly corresponds to TRBD1 (6 bases). The CDR3 spans 15 residues. CDR1 and CDR2 (germline): LGHNA, YNFKEQ. V gave up 4 bases and J gave up 1 base, with 11 bases separating them. CDR3 nucleotides: TGTGCCAGCAGCCCAACAGGGCGGTCCTACAATGAGCAGTTCTTC. This codes for CASSPTGRSYNEQFF.

Notes on this clone: The junction shows a germline mismatch at one end, possibly a read error. The gene calls are TRBV5-4 and TRBJ2-5; perhaps TRBD2 as D (5 bases). Germline V gives CDR1 SGHNT, CDR2 YYREEE (reference sequence). CDR3 length equals 14 residues. CDR3 residues: CASSLGSTEETQYF. The CDR3 DNA reads TGCGCCAGCAGCTTGGGGAGTACCGAAGAGACCCAGTACTTC.